This T cell receptor beta chain was profiled in a study of STAT5B mutations in CD4+ large granular lymphocyte leukemia. Study-wide results and caveats: Compared with healthy controls (2/35), patient top clones favored TRBV06 (8/27). Patient CD4-sorted repertoires looked more clonal than healthy CD4+ repertoires, even without putative leukemic clones.

The CDR3 extends over 14 amino acids. CDR1 and CDR2 (germline): SEHNR, FQNEAQ (reference sequence). The V and J ends lost 4 bases and 1 base respectively, with 8 bases between them. Assay used: immunoSEQ multiplex PCR; TCRdb lists only in-frame clones, some missing. Here the sample spans around 38,000 clones, roughly 87% being singletons. In the case of this clone: Its antigen is currently unknown.

The receptor was derived from a human donor in good health. The sample comprised CD4+ T cells from blood buffy coats. This rearrangement joins TRBV7-9 to TRBJ1-3; D gene unclear. The CDR3 sequence is CASSSLGSGNTIYF. DNA of the CDR3: TGTGCCAGCAGCTCTCTGGGTTCTGGAAACACCATATATTTT. Looking up the rest from reference TRBV7-9 and TRBJ1-3 gives the full variable domain: DTGVSQNPRHKITKRGQNVTFRCDPISEHNRLYWYRQTLGQGPEFLTYFQNEAQLEKSRLLSDRFSAERPKGSFSTLEIQRTEQGDSAMYLCASSSLGSGNTIYFGEGSWLTVV.